Described below is a single T cell receptor (beta chain) sequence and its context. These data originate in a study of cytomegalovirus exposure and HLA in healthy donors. Study details: An earlier analysis identified approximately 110 million unique TCR beta sequences in some 180 million T cells.

With 6 bases clipped from V and 7 bases from J, the junction kept 7 bases outside the gene matches. Germline assignment: CDR1 SNHLY and CDR2 FYNNEI. CDR3 size: 14 residues. A multiplex PCR was run with 60 Vbeta primers and 13 Jbeta primers. Source study methods: Around 10 million of the 75 million to 95 million unique TCR beta chains counted in a later analysis were shared. TCRdb's table, derived via immunoSEQ multiplex PCR, lists solely in-frame clones and lacks some. V and J calls and clone size are those listed in that table; D and trimming were worked out from the DNA. This sample's clone table lists approximately 180,000 clones.

The chain is built from TRBV2 and TRBJ1-4; 8 bases are a match to TRBD1. This clonotype was sampled from a man younger than 45 in good health and CMV-seronegative. Source material: PBMCs. CDR3 sequence: CASSHGTGAEKLFF. The DNA of the CDR3 is TGTGCCAGCAGCCACGGGACAGGTGCTGAAAAACTGTTTTTT. Full variable domain (missing parts from reference TRBV2 and TRBJ1-4): EPEVTQTPSHQVTQMGQEVILRCVPISNHLYFYWYRQILGQKVEFLVSFYNNEISEKSEIFDDQFSVERPDGSNFTLKIRSTKLEDSAMYFCASSHGTGAEKLFFGSGTQLSVL.